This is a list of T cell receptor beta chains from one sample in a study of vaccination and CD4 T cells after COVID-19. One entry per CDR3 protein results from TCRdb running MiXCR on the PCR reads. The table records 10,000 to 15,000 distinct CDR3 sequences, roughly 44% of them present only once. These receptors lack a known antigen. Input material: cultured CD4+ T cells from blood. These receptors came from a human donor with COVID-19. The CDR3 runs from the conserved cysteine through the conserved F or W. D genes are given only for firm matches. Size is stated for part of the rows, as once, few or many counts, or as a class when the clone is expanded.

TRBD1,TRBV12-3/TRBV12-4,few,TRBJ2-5,TGTGCCAGCAGAGAGACAGGGGTCGAGACCCAGTACTTC,CASRETGVETQYF
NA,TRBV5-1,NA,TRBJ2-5,TGCGCCAGCAGCTTGACGGGAGCCCAAGAGACCCAGTACTTC,CASSLTGAQETQYF
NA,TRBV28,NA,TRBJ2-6,TGTGCCAGCGGATTGGGCAGAGGGCCCCTCTCTGGGGCCAACGTCCTGACTTTC,CASGLGRGPLSGANVLTF
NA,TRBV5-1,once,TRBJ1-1,TGCGCCAGCAGCTGGCGGTCCGGGAACACTGAAGCTTTCTTT,CASSWRSGNTEAFF
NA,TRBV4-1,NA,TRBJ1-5,TGCGCCAGCAGCCAAGAGGGCCAGGTGGTTTGGCCCCAGCATTTT,CASSQEGQVVWPQHF
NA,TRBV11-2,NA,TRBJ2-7,TGTGCCAGCAGCTCACATCAAAACGAGCAGTACTTC,CASSSHQNEQYF
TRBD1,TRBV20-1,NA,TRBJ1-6,TGCAGTGTACGGCCAGGGGGCGGACCCCTCCACTTT,CSVRPGGGPLHF
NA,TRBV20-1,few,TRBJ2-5,TGCAGTGCCGGAGGGGTGGCTATGGAGACCCAGTACTTC,CSAGGVAMETQYF
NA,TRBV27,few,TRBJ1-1,TGTGCCAGCAGTTTAAAAGCTAGGGCAGTGAACACTGAAGCTTTCTTT,CASSLKARAVNTEAFF
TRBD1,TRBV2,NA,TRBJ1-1,TGTGCCAGCAGTGAAACCGGGACAGGGGGCACTGAAGCTTTCTTT,CASSETGTGGTEAFF
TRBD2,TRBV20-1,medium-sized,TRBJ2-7,TGCAGTGCTAGAGATGTCCAGTCTAGCGGAAACTACGAGCAGTACTTC,CSARDVQSSGNYEQYF
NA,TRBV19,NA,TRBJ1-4,TGTGCCAGTAGACCGACAGGCAGGGCCGAAAAACTGTTTTTT,CASRPTGRAEKLFF
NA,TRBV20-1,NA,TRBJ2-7,TGCAGTGCTACATCCCCGGGACGTGGGCTCTTC,CSATSPGRGLF
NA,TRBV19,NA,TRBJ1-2,TGTGCCAGTACCTCGACGTGGGGCGGAGCTAACTATGGCTACACCTTC,CASTSTWGGANYGYTF
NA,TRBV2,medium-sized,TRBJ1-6,TGTGCCAGCCAGGGGTTGAATTCACCCCTCCACTTT,CASQGLNSPLHF
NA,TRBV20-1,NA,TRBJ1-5,TGCAGTGCTAGGGGTCCCGCTAATCAGCCCCAGCATTTT,CSARGPANQPQHF
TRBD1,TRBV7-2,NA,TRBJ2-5,TGTGCCAGCAGCTTTGCCCGACAGGGTGGGGAGACCCAGTACTTC,CASSFARQGGETQYF
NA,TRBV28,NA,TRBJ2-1,TGTGCCAGCAGTTCCGGCTCCATGCGCTCCAACAATGAGCAGTTCTTC,CASSSGSMRSNNEQFF
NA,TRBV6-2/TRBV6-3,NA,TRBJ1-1,TGTGCCAGCAGTACGGGCCAGACTAACACTGAAGCTTTCTTT,CASSTGQTNTEAFF
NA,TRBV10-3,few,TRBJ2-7,TGTGCCATCAAAAGTCTCCAGGTTACCGACGAGCAGTACTTC,CAIKSLQVTDEQYF
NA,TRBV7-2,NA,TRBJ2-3,TGTGCCAGCAGCTTAGGTTACCGGGCAGGGACAGATACGCAGTATTTT,CASSLGYRAGTDTQYF
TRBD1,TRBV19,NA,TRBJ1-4,TGTGCCAGTAGTAGACCCCGACAGGGAAATGAAAAACTGTTTTTT,CASSRPRQGNEKLFF
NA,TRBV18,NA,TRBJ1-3,TGTGCCAGCTCACCACCGAAGACGTCGGTAGGAAACACCATATATTTT,CASSPPKTSVGNTIYF
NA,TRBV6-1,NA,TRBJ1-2,TGTGCCAGCAGTGAAGGCACACCGGCCGGTCTCTATGGCTACACCTTC,CASSEGTPAGLYGYTF
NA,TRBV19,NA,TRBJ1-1,TGTGCCAGTAGTATAGTCGGTCTTCGACAGATGAACACTGAAGCTTTCTTT,CASSIVGLRQMNTEAFF
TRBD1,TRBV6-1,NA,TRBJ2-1,TGTGCCAGCAGTGGACAGGGGAATGAGCAGTTCTTC,CASSGQGNEQFF
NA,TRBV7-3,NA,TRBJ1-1,TGTGCCAGCAGCCGACAGGAGAACACTGAAGCTTTCTTT,CASSRQENTEAFF
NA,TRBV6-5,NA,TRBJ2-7,TGTGCCAGCAGTTACTCGAGTCGGGGGAGCTACGAGCAGTACTTC,CASSYSSRGSYEQYF
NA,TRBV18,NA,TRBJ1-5,TGTGCCAGCTCACCTAACAGCAATAGCAATCAGCCCCAGCATTTT,CASSPNSNSNQPQHF
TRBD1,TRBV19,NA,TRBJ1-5,TGTGCCAGTACCGGGACAGGAGAAAATCAGCCCCAGCATTTT,CASTGTGENQPQHF
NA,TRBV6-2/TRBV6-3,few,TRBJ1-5,TGTGCCAGCAGTTATAGAACTAGCAAGTTCAATCAGCCCCAGCATTTT,CASSYRTSKFNQPQHF
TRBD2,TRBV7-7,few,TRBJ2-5,TGTGCTAGCAGCAATACCGGGACTAGCGGGGAGACCCAGTACTTC,CASSNTGTSGETQYF
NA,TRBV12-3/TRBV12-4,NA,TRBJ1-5,TGTGCCAGCAGTCAGTTGCGGGGGCGCAGTCAGCCCCAGCATTTT,CASSQLRGRSQPQHF
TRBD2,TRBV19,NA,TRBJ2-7,TGTGCCAGTAGTAAGGGGTTGCTCCCGGGACTAGGGTTCTACGAGCAGTACTTC,CASSKGLLPGLGFYEQYF
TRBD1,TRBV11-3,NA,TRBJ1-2,TGTGCCAGCAGCTCCGGGGAGACAGGGAACGGCTACACCTTC,CASSSGETGNGYTF
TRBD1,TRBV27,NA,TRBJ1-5,TGTGCCAGCAGTCCACACCCTTCGACAGGGGAAAACAATCAGCCCCAGCATTTT,CASSPHPSTGENNQPQHF
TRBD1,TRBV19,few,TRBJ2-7,TGTGCCAGTAGGTCGCCGGGACAGGGGGGGAATTACGAGCAGTACTTC,CASRSPGQGGNYEQYF
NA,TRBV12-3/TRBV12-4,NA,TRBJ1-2,TGTGCCAGCAGTTTACGAGGGGCCTATGGCTACACCTTC,CASSLRGAYGYTF
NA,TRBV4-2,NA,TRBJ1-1,TGTGTCAGCGGGGGGATCGACGGTTACACTGAAGCTTTCTTT,CVSGGIDGYTEAFF
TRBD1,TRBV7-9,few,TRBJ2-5,TGTGCCAGCAGCAGGGACAGGGGGTCAGAGACCCAGTACTTC,CASSRDRGSETQYF
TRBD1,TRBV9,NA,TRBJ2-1,TGTGCCAGCAGCGGGACGGCCTGGGTGGGGACAGGGAGCTCCTACAATGAGCAGTTCTTC,CASSGTAWVGTGSSYNEQFF
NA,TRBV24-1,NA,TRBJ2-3,TGTGCCACTAGCCGGGACAGCACAGATACGCAGTATTTT,CATSRDSTDTQYF
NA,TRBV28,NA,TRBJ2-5,TGTGCCAGCAGTTTATACAACGAGGAAGAGGCCCAGTACTTC,CASSLYNEEEAQYF
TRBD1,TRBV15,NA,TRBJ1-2,TGTGCCACCAGCGGCCGACAGGGGTACTATGGCTACACCTTC,CATSGRQGYYGYTF
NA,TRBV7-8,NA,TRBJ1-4,TGTGCCAGCAGCTCAGGAGACCAGATGGTCGGAAAACTGTTTTTT,CASSSGDQMVGKLFF
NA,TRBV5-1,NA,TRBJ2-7,TGCGCCAGCAGTCGGGACGGAGCACCCTACGAGCAGTACTTC,CASSRDGAPYEQYF
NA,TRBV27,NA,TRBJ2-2,TGTGCCAGCAGTCACCATACTACACGAGGTCCAGGGGAGCTGTTTTTT,CASSHHTTRGPGELFF
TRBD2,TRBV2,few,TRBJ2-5,TGTGCCAGCAGCAACCTAGCGGGGGCCGCCGCGACCCAGTACTTC,CASSNLAGAAATQYF
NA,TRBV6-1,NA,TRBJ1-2,TGTGCCAGCAGTGAAGAAGTCGGACGTTCGGCATATGGCTACACCTTC,CASSEEVGRSAYGYTF
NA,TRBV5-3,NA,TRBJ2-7,TGTGCCAGAAGCTTGGGTCCAGGGCACTACTCCTACGAGCAGTACTTC,CARSLGPGHYSYEQYF
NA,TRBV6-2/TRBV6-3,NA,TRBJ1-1,TGTGCCAGCAGTAACACAGGGCAGAACACTGAAGCTTTCTTT,CASSNTGQNTEAFF
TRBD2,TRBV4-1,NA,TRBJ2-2,TGCGCCAGCAGCCCGGCAGCGGGGTCGAGCACCGGGGAGCTGTTTTTT,CASSPAAGSSTGELFF
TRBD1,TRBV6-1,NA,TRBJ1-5,TGTGCCAGCTGTGGTCTACAAGCAAAACAGGGGGTAAATCAGCCCCAGCATTTT,CASCGLQAKQGVNQPQHF